This TCR beta chain is drawn from a study of OX40 agonist ivuxolimab in advanced cancers. Across the study: Of the participants, under 50% had some prior anti-PD-1, anti-PD-L1 or anti-CTLA-4 therapy, which was allowed.

This clone came up once. The CDR3 contains 13 residues. The ends lost 8 bases at V and 1 base at J; junction bases unmatched: 2. Profiling relied on immunoSEQ multiplex PCR, and the TCRdb table lists in-frame clones only, not all of them. This sample has around 20,000 clones, with about 80% found just once. Sequenced here: CD4+ or CD8+ T cells sorted from blood, sampled in a trial of the OX40 agonist ivuxolimab. The V call is TRBV6-7, the J call TRBJ2-3; 8 nucleotides agree with TRBD2. TRBV6-7 carries the ORF label, with uncertain function. This TCR derives from an adult with an advanced solid tumor such as melanoma, head and neck, liver or kidney cancer. The CDR3 loop is CASAGGCTDTQYF. DNA for the CDR3: TGTGCCAGCGCGGGGGGCTGCACAGATACGCAGTATTTT.